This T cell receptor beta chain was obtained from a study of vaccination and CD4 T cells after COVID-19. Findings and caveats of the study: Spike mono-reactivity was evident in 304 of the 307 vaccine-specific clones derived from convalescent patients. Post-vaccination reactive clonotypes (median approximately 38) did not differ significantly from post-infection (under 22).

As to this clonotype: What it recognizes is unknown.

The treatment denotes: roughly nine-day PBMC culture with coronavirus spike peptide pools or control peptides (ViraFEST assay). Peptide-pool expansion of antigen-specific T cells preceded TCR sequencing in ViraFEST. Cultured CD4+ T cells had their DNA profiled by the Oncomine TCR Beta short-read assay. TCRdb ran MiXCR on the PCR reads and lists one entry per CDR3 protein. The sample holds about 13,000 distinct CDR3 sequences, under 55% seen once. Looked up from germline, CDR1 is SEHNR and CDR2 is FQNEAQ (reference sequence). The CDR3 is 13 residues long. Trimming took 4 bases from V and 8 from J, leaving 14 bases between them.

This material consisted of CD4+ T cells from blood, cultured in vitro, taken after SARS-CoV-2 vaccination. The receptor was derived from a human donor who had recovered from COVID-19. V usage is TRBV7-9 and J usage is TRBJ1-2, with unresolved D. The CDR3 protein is CASSSNGPSGYTF. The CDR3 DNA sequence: TGTGCCAGCAGCTCGAACGGTCCTTCGGGCTACACCTTC.